This record covers a single TCR beta chain. This sample is drawn from a study of shared clonotypes between healthy human individuals. The CDR3 runs 14 residues. V was clipped by 1 base and J by 6 bases, with 10 bases between them. The V gene's germline CDR1 is SGDLS and CDR2 YYNGEE. TCRdb's copy holds only in-frame clones and misses some; the assay was immunoSEQ multiplex PCR. The data contain some 650,000 clones, less than 98% of them singletons. This chain uses TRBV9 with TRBJ2-2; D gene uncertain. Sequencing was done on a sample of naive CD4+ T cells sorted from blood. Noted subset: CD45RA+ positively selected. The source is a woman aged 25 to 39 in good health. This CDR3 reads CASSVIGYAGELFF. CDR3 DNA: TGTGCCAGCAGCGTAATAGGTTATGCCGGGGAGCTGTTTTTT.